This entry lists 12 T cell receptor beta chains sequenced from one sample in a study of shared clonotypes between healthy human individuals. TCRdb keeps only in-frame clones here, not all; method: immunoSEQ multiplex PCR. The data contain 600,000 to 750,000 clones, about nine tenths of them seen just once; the ten biggest clones take up 34%. The source material was memory CD8+ T cells from PBMCs. Noted subset: CD45RO+ cells pooled with CCR7-negative TemRA cells. These receptors were obtained from a young man in good health. Some clones in this sample may be carry-over from other donors' samples.

The rearrangement joins TRBV27 to TRBJ2-3; D is perhaps TRBD1 (6 bases). This CDR3 is 14 amino acids long. From germline, CDR1 is MNHEY and CDR2 SMNVEV (reference sequence). Trimming took 6 bases from V and 0 from J, leaving 10 bases between them. This CDR3 reads CASRQGLSTDTQYF. CDR3 in DNA: TGTGCCAGCAGACAGGGCCTTAGCACAGATACGCAGTATTTT.

The chain combines TRBV27 with TRBJ1-4; D gene unclear. Trimming left V 5 bases short and J 3 bases short, with 16 bases between. The CDR3 runs to 16 residues. Germline CDR1 is MNHEY and CDR2 is SMNVEV (reference sequence). CDR3 nucleotide sequence: TGTGCCAGCAGTCACATGGTACAGACTTCTAATGAAAAACTGTTTTTT. It translates to CASSHMVQTSNEKLFF.

J is TRBJ2-1 and V is TRBV7-3; tentatively, D is TRBD2 (6 bases). V dropped 5 bases and J dropped 0 bases, with 20 bases sitting between them. In germline, CDR1 is SGHTA, CDR2 FQGTGA. The CDR3 contains 18 residues. This CDR3 reads CASSLGVGGASSYNEQFF. The DNA for the CDR3 is TGTGCCAGCAGCCTAGGGGTAGGCGGGGCGAGCTCCTACAATGAGCAGTTCTTC.

The rearrangement joins TRBV19 to TRBJ1-1; D unclear. Germline lookup yields CDR1 LNHDA and CDR2 SQIVND (reference sequence). The CDR3 length is 11 residues. CDR3 loop: CASAGNTEAFF. DNA of the CDR3: TGTGCTTCTGCAGGGAACACTGAAGCTTTCTTT.

This sequence joins TRBV9 and TRBJ2-2; 8 positions agree with TRBD2. Germline V gene sequence: CDR1 SGDLS, CDR2 YYNGEE. The CDR3 spans 15 residues. V trimming: 4 bases; J trimming: 2 bases; junction bases outside the gene matches: 4. Written as DNA, the CDR3 is TGTGCCAGCAGCCGAGCGGGAGCAAACACCGGGGAGCTGTTTTTT. This gives the protein CASSRAGANTGELFF.

V is TRBV2 and J is TRBJ2-7; 13 bases line up with TRBD2. Looked up from germline, CDR1 is SNHLY and CDR2 is FYNNEI. V lost 6 bases, J lost 6 bases, and 5 bases stayed unmatched. This CDR3 region has 14 residues. For the CDR3, the DNA is TGTGCCAGCAGGAGGGGACTAGCGGGAACCGAGCAGTACTTC. Translated: CASRRGLAGTEQYF.

The chain combines TRBV5-6 with TRBJ1-5; D uncertain. The CDR3 is 13 amino acids. The V end was cut by 2 bases, the J end by 1 base, with 4 bases between. Germline lookup yields CDR1 SGHDT and CDR2 YYEEEE. This CDR3 is CASSFGSNQPQHF. As DNA, the CDR3 is TGTGCCAGCAGCTTTGGAAGCAATCAGCCCCAGCATTTT.

CDR3 region: CASSPRLAVPLDTQYF. CDR3 coding DNA: TGTGCCAGCAGTCCCAGACTAGCGGTACCTTTGGATACGCAGTATTTT. V is TRBV27 and J is TRBJ2-3; TRBD2 matches at 9 bases. J was trimmed by 6 bases and V by 5 bases; bases with no gene match: 12. CDR1 is MNHEY and CDR2 is SMNVEV in the germline V gene (reference sequence). This CDR3 has 16 amino acids.

This chain connects TRBV5-1 to TRBJ2-7; D is possibly TRBD2 (5 bases). The CDR3 loop spans 13 amino acids. Germline CDR1 SGHRS, CDR2 YFSETQ. Trimming cost V 4 bases and J 4 bases, with 12 bases left between them. CDR3 bases: TGCGCCAGCAGCCCAGGCCCGGGATACGAGCAGTACTTC. Protein sequence: CASSPGPGYEQYF.

The CDR3 DNA sequence: TGTGCCAGCAGCGCCGACCAGGGGTCATCTAATGAAAAACTGTTTTTT. It is translated as CASSADQGSSNEKLFF. This chain joins TRBV13 and TRBJ1-4; possible D gene TRBD1, 6 bases. Germline CDR1 PRHDT, CDR2 FYEKMQ (reference sequence). Trimming cost V 5 bases and J 3 bases, with 16 bases left between them. The length of the CDR3 is 16 residues. The full variable domain, in which reference TRBV13 and TRBJ1-4 provide the parts outside the CDR3, is AAGVIQSPRHLIKEKRETATLKCYPIPRHDTVYWYQQGPGQDPQFLISFYEKMQSDKGSIPDRFSAQQFSDYHSELNMSSLELGDSALYFCASSADQGSSNEKLFFGSGTQLSVL.

The V gene is TRBV7-8, the J gene TRBJ1-5; no reliable D call. The CDR3 extends over 13 amino acids. V lost 1 base to trimming and J lost 4 bases, with 5 bases between them. In germline, CDR1 is SGHVS, CDR2 FQNEAQ. CDR3 loop: CASSLDRNQPQHF. The CDR3 DNA sequence: TGTGCCAGCAGCTTAGACAGAAATCAGCCCCAGCATTTT.

This chain joins TRBV11-2 and TRBJ2-7; a weak D match, TRBD1 (6 bases). With 3 bases removed from V and 0 bases from J, the gap between germline ends came to 15 bases. This CDR3 region has 16 residues. In germline, CDR1 is SGHAT, CDR2 FQNNGV. CDR3 sequence reads: CASSLDPGHLSYEQYF. The CDR3 DNA reads as TGTGCCAGCAGCTTGGATCCGGGACACCTCTCCTACGAGCAGTACTTC. Looking up the rest from reference TRBV11-2 and TRBJ2-7 gives the full variable domain: EAGVAQSPRYKIIEKRQSVAFWCNPISGHATLYWYQQILGQGPKLLIQFQNNGVVDDSQLPKDRFSAERLKGVDSTLKIQPAKLEDSAVYLCASSLDPGHLSYEQYFGPGTRLTVT.